This entry lists 24 T cell receptor beta chains sequenced from one sample in a study of identical twins. TCRdb reprocessed the 5' RACE reads via MiXCR and lists one record per CDR3 protein. The sample lists about 430,000 distinct CDR3 sequences, approximately 17% occurring once. The sequenced sample consisted of naive T cells sorted from blood. The receptors shown here come from a man between 50 and 59 years old in good health.

The rearrangement joins TRBV9 to TRBJ2-1; 8 bases match TRBD2. CDR1 SGDLS and CDR2 YYNGEE come from the germline V gene. This CDR3 has 16 amino acids. Trimming at V came to 4 bases and at J to 4 bases, leaving 10 bases not matched to a gene. The CDR3 DNA sequence: TGTGCCAGCAGCCTACGACTCAGCGGGAGATACAATGAGCAGTTCTTC. Translation: CASSLRLSGRYNEQFF.

This clonotype showed up just a few times. The chain is built from TRBV4-2 and TRBJ1-1; 8 bases are shared with TRBD1. V shed 4 bases, J shed 0 bases, and the junction held 7 bases outside the gene matches. The CDR3 has 16 residues. Germline lookup yields CDR1 LGHNA and CDR2 YNFKEQ. The CDR3 bases are TGTGCCAGCAGCCCTGGACAGGGCTTAATGAACACTGAAGCTTTCTTT. This sequence encodes CASSPGQGLMNTEAFF.

V is TRBV6-2 or TRBV6-3 and J is TRBJ2-1; tentative D call: TRBD2 (7 bases). Trimming removed 2 bases at V and 3 bases at J, with 11 bases between. There are 15 residues in the CDR3. CDR1 MNHEY and CDR2 SVGEGT come from the germline V gene. The CDR3 spells CASSYREGGYNEQFF. The CDR3 nucleotides are TGTGCCAGCAGTTACAGGGAGGGGGGCTACAATGAGCAGTTCTTC.

This clonotype was detected only a few times. The gene calls are TRBV20-1 and TRBJ2-1; 10 positions match TRBD2. The CDR3 has 16 residues. Trimming removed 0 bases from V and 4 bases from J; junction bases left unmatched: 6. Per the germline V gene, CDR1 is DFQATT and CDR2 is SNEGSKA (reference sequence). This CDR3 is CSARDLRTSGYNEQFF. The CDR3, as DNA: TGCAGTGCTAGAGATCTGAGGACTAGCGGTTACAATGAGCAGTTCTTC.

The chain links TRBV5-1 to TRBJ1-1; 7 bases match TRBD1. CDR1 is SGHRS and CDR2 is YFSETQ in the germline V gene. This CDR3 is built from 12 residues. J gave up 10 bases and V 4 bases, and 7 bases lay outside the gene matches. CDR3 DNA: TGCGCCAGCAGCCCCGACAGGGAACTAGCTTTCTTT. Protein: CASSPDRELAFF.

This clonotype has a count of ten or more. This chain connects TRBV7-2 to TRBJ2-5; D is undetermined. Trimming left V 5 bases short and J 5 bases short, with 21 bases between. CDR3 length equals 16 residues. CDR1 is SGHTA, CDR2 FQGNSA, per germline. The CDR3 DNA is TGTGCCAGCAGCAGCCACGGGCGGACCCTTGGGGAGACCCAGTACTTC. Its translation: CASSSHGRTLGETQYF.

In its sample, this clonotype was seen many times. The V call is TRBV12-3 or TRBV12-4, the J call TRBJ2-7; D remains unclear. The CDR3 consists of 12 residues. Deletions cut 2 bases from V and 5 bases from J, with 7 bases between. CDR3 loop: CASSLNRNEQYF. The CDR3 DNA is TGTGCCAGCAGTTTAAACCGGAACGAGCAGTACTTC.

This clonotype appeared a few times. The chain is built from TRBV11-2 and TRBJ2-3; no firm D call. With 5 bases removed from V and 8 bases from J, the gap between germline ends came to 8 bases. This CDR3 is built from 11 residues. Per the germline V gene, CDR1 is SGHAT and CDR2 is FQNNGV. The CDR3 DNA sequence: TGTGCCAGCAGCACCCTGGGTACGCAGTATTTT. It yields the protein CASSTLGTQYF.

The chain recombines TRBV7-9 with TRBJ2-3; 9 bases map to TRBD2. With V trimmed by 5 bases and J by 5 bases, 5 bases remained unmatched. Germline CDR1 is SEHNR and CDR2 is FQNEAQ (reference sequence). This CDR3 contains 14 residues. The CDR3 nucleotides read TGTGCCAGCAGCAAAGCGGGAGGTGGAGATACGCAGTATTTT. Protein product: CASSKAGGGDTQYF.

The chain employs TRBV7-2 and TRBJ2-5; D is undetermined. The CDR3 sequence is 14 residues long. V was cut by 3 bases and J by 2 bases, with 10 bases left in between. Looked up from germline, CDR1 is SGHTA and CDR2 is FQGNSA. The CDR3: CASSLYVQQETQYF. The CDR3 DNA reads as TGTGCCAGCAGCTTGTATGTCCAGCAAGAGACCCAGTACTTC.

The chain has TRBV27 and TRBJ1-1, with TRBD1 matching 7 bases. CDR3 length equals 15 residues. The J segment lost 0 bases and the V segment lost 5 bases, leaving 6 bases of the junction unmatched. In germline, CDR1 is MNHEY, CDR2 SMNVEV (reference sequence). CDR3 nucleotides: TGTGCCAGCAGTCGACAGGGATACGTGAACACTGAAGCTTTCTTT. This gives the protein CASSRQGYVNTEAFF.

The table lists this clonotype with a few counts. This rearrangement joins TRBV2 to TRBJ2-2; TRBD1 matches at 12 bases. J gave up 6 bases and V 3 bases, and 2 bases lay outside the gene matches. The CDR3 totals 15 residues. Germline V CDR1 and CDR2: SNHLY, FYNNEI. The CDR3 is CASSEGQGAAGELFF. CDR3 nucleotide sequence: TGTGCCAGCAGTGAGGGACAGGGGGCCGCCGGGGAGCTGTTTTTT.

The rearrangement links TRBV4-2 to TRBJ2-2, with 9 bases aligning to TRBD1. Per the germline V gene, CDR1 is LGHNA and CDR2 is YNFKEQ. The CDR3 is made up of 16 amino acids. Losses at the gene ends were 1 base for V and 9 bases for J; bases not matched to a gene: 9. This CDR3 is CASSQVGQGSHRELFF. The CDR3 coding sequence is TGTGCCAGCAGCCAAGTTGGACAGGGGTCGCACCGGGAGCTGTTTTTT.

This clonotype was recorded many times. The chain is built from TRBV6-1 and TRBJ2-7; TRBD1 matches 9 bases. Germline-derived CDR1 and CDR2 are MNHNS and SASEGT. With V trimmed by 6 bases and J by 2 bases, 8 bases remained unmatched. The CDR3 consists of 15 residues. The DNA for the CDR3 is TGTGCCAGCAGGGTAGGGACAGGGAATCCCTACGAGCAGTACTTC. Protein sequence: CASRVGTGNPYEQYF.

Worth noting for this clonotype: This is likely a read error, given that the CDR3 carries no conserved phenylalanine or tryptophan at its end. The chain carries TRBV5-1 and TRBJ1-1; perhaps TRBD1 as D (5 bases). Trimming pared 5 bases from V and 1 base from J, leaving 15 bases between. Germline V gene data show CDR1 as SGHRS and CDR2 as YFSETQ. CDR3 length equals 15 residues. The CDR3 region has the DNA TGCGCCAGCAGACATTCCGGGACCCAGAACACTGAAGCTTTCCTT. It specifies CASRHSGTQNTEAFL.

This clonotype turned up a few times. This sequence joins TRBV5-5 and TRBJ2-7; TRBD1 aligns across 7 bases. CDR1 is SGHKS and CDR2 is YYEKEE in the germline V gene (reference sequence). V lost 0 bases to trimming and J lost 3 bases; unmatched junction nucleotides: 9. The CDR3 has 16 amino acids. The CDR3 region has the DNA TGTGCCAGCAGCTTGGCCGGGTCAGGGGGTTTCTACGAGCAGTACTTC. It codes for CASSLAGSGGFYEQYF.

This clonotype came up a few times. The chain has TRBV19 and TRBJ2-2; perhaps TRBD2 as D (6 bases). This CDR3 contains 14 residues. CDR1 LNHDA and CDR2 SQIVND come from the germline V gene (reference sequence). V was pared by 6 bases and J by 4 bases, with 12 bases between. The CDR3 region is CASRTQLATGELFF. The CDR3 DNA follows: TGTGCCAGTAGGACCCAACTAGCCACCGGGGAGCTGTTTTTT. Combining the CDR3 with reference TRBV19 and TRBJ2-2 gives the whole variable domain DGGITQSPKYLFRKEGQNVTLSCEQNLNHDAMYWYRQDPGQGLRLIYYSQIVNDFQKGDIAEGYSVSREKKESFPLTVTSAQKNPTAFYLCASRTQLATGELFFGEGSRLTVL.

This clonotype occurred a few times. The rearrangement joins TRBV6-2 or TRBV6-3 to TRBJ1-1; D not certain. The germline V gene has CDR1 MNHEY and CDR2 SVGEGT. This CDR3 spans 13 amino acids. V lost 0 bases and J 5 bases, leaving 7 bases between the germline ends. The CDR3 DNA reads TGTGCCAGCAGTTACTCGGAGGGAACTGAAGCTTTCTTT. Its translation is CASSYSEGTEAFF.

The chain employs TRBV7-8 and TRBJ1-1, with 9 bases that match TRBD1. Looked up from germline, CDR1 is SGHVS and CDR2 is FQNEAQ. The V gene end was trimmed by 5 bases and the J gene end by 11 bases; junction bases not matched to a gene: 12. The length of the CDR3 is 14 residues. The CDR3 sequence: CASSRDRAGIRAFF. The CDR3 DNA reads TGTGCCAGCAGCCGGGACAGGGCGGGGATTCGGGCTTTCTTT.

This clonotype has more than one count but fewer than ten. V is TRBV5-1 and J is TRBJ2-7; unclear D gene. The germline gives CDR1 SGHRS, CDR2 YFSETQ. V was trimmed by 4 bases and J by 0 bases, leaving 11 bases between them. The CDR3 covers 14 residues. The CDR3 DNA sequence: TGCGCCAGCAGCAACTCCCGAGCCTCCTACGAGCAGTACTTC. This gives the protein CASSNSRASYEQYF.

There are many counts of this clonotype. This sequence joins TRBV12-3 or TRBV12-4 and TRBJ2-4; D uncertain. The CDR3 is made up of 13 amino acids. V was clipped by 3 bases and J by 7 bases, with 10 bases between them. The CDR3 DNA is TGTGCCAGCAGTTTTGAGGCGCGGAACATTCAGTACTTC. This codes for CASSFEARNIQYF.

On this clonotype: This may come from a read error, since a much larger clone is one base off. The conserved closing phenylalanine or tryptophan is absent in this CDR3, likely reflecting a read error. The chain has TRBV10-3 and TRBJ2-7; 8 nucleotides agree with TRBD1. The V and J ends lost 6 bases and 4 bases, in that order; junction bases with no gene match: 5. Germline loops: CDR1 ENHRY, CDR2 SYGVKD. This CDR3 has 13 residues. The DNA of the CDR3 is TGTGCCATCAGGGACACAGGGGGGTACGAGCAGTACCTC. Its translation is CAIRDTGGYEQYL.

This clonotype was counted a few times. CDR3 coding DNA: TGCAGTGCTACAGTAGACAGCAAAAACATTCAGTACTTC. Its protein product is CSATVDSKNIQYF. V is TRBV20-1 and J is TRBJ2-4, with D possibly TRBD1 on 5 matching bases. V was trimmed by 4 bases and J by 3 bases, leaving 10 bases between them. Germline CDR1 DFQATT, CDR2 SNEGSKA (reference sequence). The CDR3 has 13 amino acids.

The V call is TRBV4-2, the J call TRBJ2-7; no clear D gene. The CDR3 runs 13 residues. Trimming pared 1 base from V and 3 bases from J, leaving 7 bases between. Germline values: CDR1 LGHNA, CDR2 YNFKEQ. The CDR3: CASSQVDHYEQYF. The DNA for the CDR3 is TGTGCCAGCAGCCAAGTAGATCACTACGAGCAGTACTTC.